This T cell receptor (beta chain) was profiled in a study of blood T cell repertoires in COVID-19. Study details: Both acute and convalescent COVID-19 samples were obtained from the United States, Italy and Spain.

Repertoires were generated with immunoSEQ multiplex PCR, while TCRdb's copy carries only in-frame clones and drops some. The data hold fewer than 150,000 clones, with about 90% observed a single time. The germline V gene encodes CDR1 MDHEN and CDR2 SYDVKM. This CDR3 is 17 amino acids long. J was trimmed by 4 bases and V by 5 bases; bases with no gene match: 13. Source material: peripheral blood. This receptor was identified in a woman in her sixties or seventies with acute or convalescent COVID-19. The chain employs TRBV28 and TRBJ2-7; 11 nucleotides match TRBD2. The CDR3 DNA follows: TGTGCCAGCAGTCCTACCATAACTAGCGGGGGTGAGTACGAGCAGTACTTC. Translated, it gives CASSPTITSGGEYEQYF.